These T cell receptor beta chains were read from a single sample in a study of shared clonotypes between healthy human individuals. Here immunoSEQ multiplex PCR was the method, and the copy in TCRdb shows in-frame clones only, minus some. Of a few million clones in the sample, 80% to 95% were seen once. The specimen was naive CD4+ T cells from PBMCs. The receptors originated from a man younger than 35 in good health. Some clones in this sample may be carry-over from other donors' samples. CDR3s include the opening cysteine and the closing phenylalanine or tryptophan. A D gene is named only where the DNA matches it firmly.

>TRBV5-1|-|TRBJ1-1
TGCGCCAGCAGCACCATTGGGGCGTTGAACACTGAAGCTTTCTTT
CASSTIGALNTEAFF
>TRBV19|-|TRBJ2-7
TGTGCCAGTAGCCCGGACAGTAACTCCTACGAGCAGTACTTC
CASSPDSNSYEQYF
>TRBV28|-|TRBJ1-2
TGTGCCAGCAGACAGGGCAACTATGGCTACACCTTC
CASRQGNYGYTF
>TRBV11-2|-|TRBJ2-7
TGTGCCAGCAGCCCCCGTGGGGGCGAGCAGTACTTC
CASSPRGGEQYF
>TRBV7-9|-|TRBJ2-1
TGTGCCAGTGATAGGCTAAATGAGCAGTTCTTC
CASDRLNEQFF
>TRBV19|-|TRBJ2-7
TGTGCCAGTAGTACCCCTCAGAGAGGGTCCCACTACGAGCAGTACTTC
CASSTPQRGSHYEQYF
>TRBV5-1|-|TRBJ1-1
TGCGCCAGCAGCTTGGTCCTAGGAAGGATGAACACTGAAGCTTTCTTT
CASSLVLGRMNTEAFF
>TRBV5-4|-|TRBJ1-4
TGTGCCAGCAGCTTGGGGGGAGGAACTAATGAAAAACTGTTTTTT
CASSLGGGTNEKLFF
>TRBV5-6|TRBD2|TRBJ2-3
TGTGCCAGCAGCTTGTCACTAGCGGGCACAGATACGCAGTATTTT
CASSLSLAGTDTQYF
>TRBV30|-|TRBJ1-3
TGTGCCTGGAGTGCCTCACGAACTGGAAACACCATATATTTT
CAWSASRTGNTIYF
>TRBV11-2|-|TRBJ1-4
TGTGCCAGCAGCTTAGCGGGCGCTAATGAAAAACTGTTTTTT
CASSLAGANEKLFF
>TRBV18|TRBD1|TRBJ1-3
TGTGCCAGCTCACCGGGACAGTCGAGCTCTGGAAACACCATATATTTT
CASSPGQSSSGNTIYF
>TRBV6-6|TRBD1|TRBJ2-2
TGTGCCAGCAGGGGACAGGGGAACACCGGGGAGCTGTTTTTT
CASRGQGNTGELFF